This T cell receptor (beta chain) was recorded in a study of monozygotic twins with inflammatory bowel disease. The CDR3 spans 15 residues. Germline CDR1 is SEHNR and CDR2 is FQNEAQ (reference sequence). Whole-study results and caveats: Researchers report that IBD patients shared fewer clonotypes with others than healthy twins, especially amid disease activity. Inverse Simpson values showed less TCRbeta diversity in IBD patients than in their healthy co-twins.

TCRdb re-analyzed the 5' RACE reads; it lists each CDR3 protein once, without DNA. The sample has about 43,000 distinct CDR3 sequences. Remarks on this clonotype: Its antigen is not identified.

The clonotype was recovered from a human donor with ulcerative colitis or Crohn's disease, or a healthy co-twin of an affected twin (not recorded which). The genes are TRBV7-9 and TRBJ2-3; TCRdb indicates TRBD2, and absent DNA this call remains unverified. The sample was blood. The CDR3 here is CASSIPGLAGDTQYF. Variable domain in full (rest from reference TRBV7-9 and TRBJ2-3): DTGVSQNPRHKITKRGQNVTFRCDPISEHNRLYWYRQTLGQGPEFLTYFQNEAQLEKSRLLSDRFSAERPKGSFSTLEIQRTEQGDSAMYLCASSIPGLAGDTQYFGPGTRLTVL.